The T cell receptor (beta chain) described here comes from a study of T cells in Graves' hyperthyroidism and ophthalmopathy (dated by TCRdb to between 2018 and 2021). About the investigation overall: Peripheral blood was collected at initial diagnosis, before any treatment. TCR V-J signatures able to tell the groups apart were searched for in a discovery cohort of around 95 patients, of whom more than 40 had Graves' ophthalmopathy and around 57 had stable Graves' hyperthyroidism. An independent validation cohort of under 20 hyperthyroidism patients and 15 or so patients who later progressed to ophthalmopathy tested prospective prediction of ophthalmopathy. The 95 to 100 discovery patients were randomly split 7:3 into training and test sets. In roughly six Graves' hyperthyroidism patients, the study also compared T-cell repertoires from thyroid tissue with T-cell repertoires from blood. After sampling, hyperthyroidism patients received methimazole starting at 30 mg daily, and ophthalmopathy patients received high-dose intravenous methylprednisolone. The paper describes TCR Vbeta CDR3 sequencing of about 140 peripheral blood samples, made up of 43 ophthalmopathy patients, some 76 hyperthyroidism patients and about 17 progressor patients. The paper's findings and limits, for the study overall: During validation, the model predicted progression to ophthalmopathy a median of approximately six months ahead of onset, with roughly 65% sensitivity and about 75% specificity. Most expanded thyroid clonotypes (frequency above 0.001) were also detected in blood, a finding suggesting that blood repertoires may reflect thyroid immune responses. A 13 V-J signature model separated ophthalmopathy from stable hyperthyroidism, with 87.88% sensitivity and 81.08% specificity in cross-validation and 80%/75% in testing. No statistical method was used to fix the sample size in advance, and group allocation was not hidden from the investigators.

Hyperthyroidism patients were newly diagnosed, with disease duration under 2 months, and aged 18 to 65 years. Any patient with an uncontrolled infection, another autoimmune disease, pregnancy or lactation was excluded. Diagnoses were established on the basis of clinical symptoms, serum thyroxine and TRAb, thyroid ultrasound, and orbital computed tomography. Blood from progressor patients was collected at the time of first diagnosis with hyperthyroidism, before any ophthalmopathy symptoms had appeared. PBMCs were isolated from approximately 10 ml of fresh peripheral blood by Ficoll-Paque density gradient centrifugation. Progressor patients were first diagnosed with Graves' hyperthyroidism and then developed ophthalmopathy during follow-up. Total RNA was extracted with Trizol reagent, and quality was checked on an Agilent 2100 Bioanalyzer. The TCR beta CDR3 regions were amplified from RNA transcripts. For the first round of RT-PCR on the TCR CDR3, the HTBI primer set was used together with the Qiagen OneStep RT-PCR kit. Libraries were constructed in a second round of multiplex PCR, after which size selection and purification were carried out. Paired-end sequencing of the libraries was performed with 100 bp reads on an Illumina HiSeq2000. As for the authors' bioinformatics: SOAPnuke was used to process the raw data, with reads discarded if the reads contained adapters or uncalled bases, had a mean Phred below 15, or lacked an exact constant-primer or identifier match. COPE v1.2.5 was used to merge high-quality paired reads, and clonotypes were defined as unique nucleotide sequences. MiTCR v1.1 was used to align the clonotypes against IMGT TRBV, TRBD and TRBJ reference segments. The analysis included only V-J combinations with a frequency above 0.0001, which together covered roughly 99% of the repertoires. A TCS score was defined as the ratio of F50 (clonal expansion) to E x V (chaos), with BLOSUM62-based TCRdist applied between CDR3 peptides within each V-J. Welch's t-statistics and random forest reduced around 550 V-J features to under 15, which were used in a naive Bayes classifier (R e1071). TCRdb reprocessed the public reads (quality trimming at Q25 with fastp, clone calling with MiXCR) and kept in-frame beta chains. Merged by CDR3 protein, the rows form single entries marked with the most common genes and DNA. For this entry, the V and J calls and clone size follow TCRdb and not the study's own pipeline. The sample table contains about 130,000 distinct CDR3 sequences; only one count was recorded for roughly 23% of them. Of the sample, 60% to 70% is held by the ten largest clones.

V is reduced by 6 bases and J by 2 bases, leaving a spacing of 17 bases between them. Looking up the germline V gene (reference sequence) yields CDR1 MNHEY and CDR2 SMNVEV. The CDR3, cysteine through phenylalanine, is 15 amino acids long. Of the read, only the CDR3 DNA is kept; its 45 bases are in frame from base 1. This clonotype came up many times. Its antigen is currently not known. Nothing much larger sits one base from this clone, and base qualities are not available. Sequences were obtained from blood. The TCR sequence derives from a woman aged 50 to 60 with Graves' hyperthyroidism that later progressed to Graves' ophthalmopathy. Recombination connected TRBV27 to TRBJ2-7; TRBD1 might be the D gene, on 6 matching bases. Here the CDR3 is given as CASSSPGHRTYEQYF. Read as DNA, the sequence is TGTGCCAGCAGCTCACCGGGACATCGAACCTACGAGCAGTACTTC.